Sequencing of this T cell receptor (beta chain) was carried out in a study of CD8 T cells in Susac syndrome. Sequencing targeted TCR beta in T cells from blood (CD8+ and CD4+). The patients serving as multiple sclerosis controls were treatment-naive. They had stable or active relapsing-remitting disease and fulfilled revised McDonald criteria. TEMRA cells were FACS-enriched, with CD8+ and CD4+ T cells isolated negatively. Looked up from germline, CDR1 is SGHDT and CDR2 is YYEEEE. J was trimmed by 9 bases and V by 0 bases; bases with no gene match: 7. The CDR3 spans 16 residues. The RNA, 0.5 to 1 ug, was put through reverse transcription using random hexamers. Multiplex PCR with immunoSEQ amplified the TCR beta CDR3 across 54 Vbeta and 13 Jbeta. TCRdb reanalysed the immunoSEQ multiplex PCR reads using MiXCR and keeps one entry per CDR3 protein. The sample holds around 200,000 distinct CDR3 sequences; approximately 95% are singletons and the top ten take 0.082%.

Turning to this clonotype: A read error is likely, as this CDR3 ends without the conserved phenylalanine or tryptophan.

The genes are TRBV5-6 and TRBJ1-6, with 9 bases that match TRBD1. This TCR derives from a human donor with multiple sclerosis. Material: CD4+ T cells from PBMCs. CDR3 sequence reads: CASSLGWDRARSPLHS. CDR3 nucleotides: TGTGCCAGCAGCTTGGGGTGGGACAGGGCACGTTCACCCCTCCACTCT.